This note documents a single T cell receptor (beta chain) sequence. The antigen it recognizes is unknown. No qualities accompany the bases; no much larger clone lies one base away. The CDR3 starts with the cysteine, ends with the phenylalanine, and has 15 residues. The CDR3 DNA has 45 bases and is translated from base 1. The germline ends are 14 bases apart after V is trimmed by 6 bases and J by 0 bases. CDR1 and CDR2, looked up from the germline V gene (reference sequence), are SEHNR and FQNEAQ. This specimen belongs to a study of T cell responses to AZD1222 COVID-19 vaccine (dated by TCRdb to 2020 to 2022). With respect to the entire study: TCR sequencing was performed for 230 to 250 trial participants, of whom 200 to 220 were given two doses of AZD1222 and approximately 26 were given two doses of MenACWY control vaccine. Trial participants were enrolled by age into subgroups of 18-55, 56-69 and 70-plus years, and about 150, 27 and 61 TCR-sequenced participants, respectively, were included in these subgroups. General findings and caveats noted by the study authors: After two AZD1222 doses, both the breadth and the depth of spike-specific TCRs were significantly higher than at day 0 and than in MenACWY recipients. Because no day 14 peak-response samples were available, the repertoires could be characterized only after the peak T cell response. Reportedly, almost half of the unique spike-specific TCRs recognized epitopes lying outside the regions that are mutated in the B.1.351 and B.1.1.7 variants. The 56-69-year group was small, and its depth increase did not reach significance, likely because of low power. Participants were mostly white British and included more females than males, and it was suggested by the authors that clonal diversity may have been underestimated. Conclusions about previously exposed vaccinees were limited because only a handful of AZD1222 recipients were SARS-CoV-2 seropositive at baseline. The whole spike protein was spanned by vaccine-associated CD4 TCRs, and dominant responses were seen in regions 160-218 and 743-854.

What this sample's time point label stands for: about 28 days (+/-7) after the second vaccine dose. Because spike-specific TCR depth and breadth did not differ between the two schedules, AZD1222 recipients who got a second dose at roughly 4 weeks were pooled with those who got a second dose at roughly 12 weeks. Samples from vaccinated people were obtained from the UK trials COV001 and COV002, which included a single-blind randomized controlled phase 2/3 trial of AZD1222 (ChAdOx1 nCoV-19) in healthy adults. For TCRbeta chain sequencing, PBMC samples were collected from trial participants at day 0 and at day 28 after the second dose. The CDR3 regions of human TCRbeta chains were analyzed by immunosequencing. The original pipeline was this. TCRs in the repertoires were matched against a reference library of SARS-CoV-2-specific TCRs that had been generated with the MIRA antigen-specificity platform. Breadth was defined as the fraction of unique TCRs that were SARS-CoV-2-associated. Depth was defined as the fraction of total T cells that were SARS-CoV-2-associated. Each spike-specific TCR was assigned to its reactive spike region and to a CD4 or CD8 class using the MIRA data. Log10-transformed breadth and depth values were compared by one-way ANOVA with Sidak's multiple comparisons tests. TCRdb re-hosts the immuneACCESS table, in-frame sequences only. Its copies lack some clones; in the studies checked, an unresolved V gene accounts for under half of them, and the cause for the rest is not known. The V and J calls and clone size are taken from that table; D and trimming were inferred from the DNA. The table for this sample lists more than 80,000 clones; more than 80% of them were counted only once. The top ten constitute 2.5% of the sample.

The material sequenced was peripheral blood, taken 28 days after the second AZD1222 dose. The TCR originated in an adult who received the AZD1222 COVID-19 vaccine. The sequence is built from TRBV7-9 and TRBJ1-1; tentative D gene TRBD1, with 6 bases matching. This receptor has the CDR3 CASSNTQGLNTEAFF. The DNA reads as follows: TGTGCCAGCAGTAATACTCAGGGGCTGAACACTGAAGCTTTCTTT.